Below are 22 T cell receptor beta chains sequenced from a single sample in a study of T cells in Graves' hyperthyroidism and ophthalmopathy. Template material for amplifying TCR beta CDR3 regions consisted of RNA transcripts. During a first-round RT-PCR of the TCR CDR3, the HTBI primer set was used. TCRdb re-called the multiplex PCR reads with MiXCR, one entry per CDR3 protein. Of approximately 590,000 distinct CDR3 sequences in the sample, around 45% are singletons; the top ten hold roughly 8.2%. Sequenced input: peripheral blood or thyroid tissue (not recorded which). All receptors come from a young woman with Graves' hyperthyroidism.

The chain joins TRBV12-3 or TRBV12-4 to TRBJ1-1; D gene unclear. The CDR3 is 14 residues long. The V and J ends lost 2 bases and 1 base respectively, with 8 bases between them. DNA for the CDR3: TGTGCCAGCAGTTTAAAGTTCACGAACACTGAAGCTTTCTTT. It specifies CASSLKFTNTEAFF.

V gene TRBV12-3 or TRBV12-4 combines with J gene TRBJ1-2, with 7 bases lining up with TRBD1. This CDR3 contains 13 residues. V shed 4 bases and J 5 bases; nucleotides not matched to a gene: 4. CDR3 nucleotide sequence: TGTGCCAGCAGTTGGGACAGATTTTATGGCTACACCTTC. This gives the protein CASSWDRFYGYTF.

The CDR3 is CATSDAEEYTGLEKLFF. The DNA for the CDR3 is TGTGCCACCAGCGATGCGGAGGAGTATACGGGCTTAGAAAAACTGTTTTTT. J is TRBJ1-4 and V is TRBV15; D is uncertain. Germline CDR1 is LNHNV and CDR2 is YYDKDF (reference sequence). Trimming removed 5 bases at V and 8 bases at J, with 24 bases between. The CDR3 contains 17 residues. Variable domain in full (rest from reference TRBV15 and TRBJ1-4): DAMVIQNPRYQVTQFGKPVTLSCSQTLNHNVMYWYQQKSSQAPKLLFHYYDKDFNNEADTPDNFQSRRPNTSFCFLDIRSPGLGDTAMYLCATSDAEEYTGLEKLFFGSGTQLSVL.

Comments on this clonotype: This may be a read error, as it is one base from a much larger clone. J is TRBJ2-7 and V is TRBV11-1, with D perhaps TRBD1 (5 bases). The CDR3 is made up of 15 amino acids. Looked up from germline, CDR1 is SGHAT and CDR2 is FQDESV (reference sequence). With 5 bases removed from V and 2 bases from J, the gap between germline ends came to 16 bases. The CDR3 DNA is TGTGCCAGCAGCGCCAATCAGGGAAGCGCCTACGAGCAGTACTTC. It specifies CASSANQGSAYEQYF.

J is TRBJ2-7 and V is TRBV29-1; tentatively, D is TRBD2 (5 bases). Trimming took 4 bases from V and 7 from J, leaving 17 bases between them. Germline assignment: CDR1 SQVTM and CDR2 ANQGSEA. The CDR3 runs 13 residues. CDR3 in amino acids: CSVGIRTFEEQYF. CDR3 in DNA: TGCAGCGTTGGCATCAGGACTTTCGAGGAGCAGTACTTC.

This clonotype has only one observation. One junction end does not reproduce the germline sequence, and a read error may be involved. The chain joins TRBV10-3 to TRBJ1-3; D not certain. CDR1 ENHRY and CDR2 SYGVKD come from the germline V gene. The CDR3 contains 11 residues. The CDR3 DNA sequence: TGTGCCATCAGTGAAACGCAGGAGACTGAATTT. It specifies CAISETQETEF.

The J gene is TRBJ1-1, the V gene TRBV25-1; D remains ambiguous. The V end was cut by 0 bases, the J end by 9 bases, with 14 bases between. Germline V gene sequence: CDR1 MGHDK, CDR2 SYGVNS. The CDR3 is 14 amino acids. The CDR3: CASSEYPTSGKAFF. DNA for the CDR3: TGTGCCAGCAGTGAATATCCCACGTCTGGAAAAGCTTTCTTT.

With regard to this clonotype: Given a much more abundant clone one base away, this may be a read error. The J gene is TRBJ1-2, the V gene TRBV5-1; TRBD1 matches at 8 bases. The CDR3 has 14 residues. Germline V gene lookup returns CDR1 SGHRS and CDR2 YFSETQ. The CDR3 DNA sequence: TGTGTCAGCACCCGACAGGGGCGCCAAGGTGGCTACACCTTC. Encoded protein: CVSTRQGRQGGYTF.

The table lists this clonotype with a few counts. The chain links TRBV12-3 or TRBV12-4 to TRBJ1-4, with 7 bases fitting TRBD1. The CDR3 runs to 13 residues. Trimming cost V 5 bases and J 12 bases; bases outside gene matches: 9. The CDR3 protein is CASSRGRGIELFF. CDR3 DNA sequence: TGTGCCAGCAGTCGTGGCAGGGGGATTGAACTGTTTTTT.

V and J are TRBV24-1 and TRBJ1-2; 9 bases fit TRBD1. V gave up 10 bases and J gave up 3 bases; unmatched junction bases: 2. Germline values: CDR1 KGHDR, CDR2 SFDVKD. This CDR3 is built from 12 residues. This chain's CDR3 is CATRDRDYGYTF. The CDR3 nucleotides are TGTGCCACGCGGGACAGGGACTATGGCTACACCTTC.

The chain recombines TRBV7-9 with TRBJ1-4, with TRBD1 matching over 11 bases. This CDR3 has 15 amino acids. V gave up 4 bases and J gave up 6 bases; unmatched junction bases: 4. Per the germline V gene, CDR1 is SEHNR and CDR2 is FQNEAQ (reference sequence). In DNA, the CDR3 is TGTGCCAGCAGCTCACGGACAGGGGGCGATGAAAAACTGTTTTTT. Translated: CASSSRTGGDEKLFF. The variable domain in full, completed from reference TRBV7-9 and TRBJ1-4, reads DTGVSQNPRHKITKRGQNVTFRCDPISEHNRLYWYRQTLGQGPEFLTYFQNEAQLEKSRLLSDRFSAERPKGSFSTLEIQRTEQGDSAMYLCASSSRTGGDEKLFFGSGTQLSVL.

Only one count was recorded for this clonotype. The J gene is TRBJ1-2, the V gene TRBV5-3, with a possible D match to TRBD1 (5 bases). TRBV5-3 falls under the ORF class, with uncertain function. Trimming stripped 10 bases from V and 3 bases from J, with 16 bases between. The CDR3 is made up of 13 amino acids. The CDR3 DNA is TGTGCCTGGGACCCGGGAAAAGACTATGGCTACACCTTC. Amino acid sequence: CAWDPGKDYGYTF.

As for this clonotype: One base away lies a much larger clone, so this may be a sequencing read error. V usage is TRBV9 and J usage is TRBJ1-5, with 7 bases lining up with TRBD1. Germline-derived CDR1 and CDR2 are SGDLS and YYNGEE. Trimming cost V 4 bases and J 5 bases; bases outside gene matches: 6. The CDR3 consists of 14 residues. CDR3 amino acids: CASSITGVDQPQHF. Written as DNA, the CDR3 is TGTGCCAGCAGCATAACAGGGGTGGATCAGCCCCAGCATTTT. The full variable domain, rest sourced from reference TRBV9 and TRBJ1-5, is DSGVTQTPKHLITATGQRVTLRCSPRSGDLSVYWYQQSLDQGLQFLIQYYNGEERAKGNILERFSAQQFPDLHSELNLSSLELGDSALYFCASSITGVDQPQHFGDGTRLSIL.

There are a few counts of this clonotype. This chain uses TRBV7-9 with TRBJ1-3; D is unresolved. The V and J ends lost 6 bases and 0 bases respectively, with 6 bases between them. CDR1 and CDR2 from the germline V gene are SEHNR and FQNEAQ (reference sequence). The CDR3 extends over 13 amino acids. This CDR3 reads CASRFASGNTIYF. The CDR3, as DNA: TGTGCCAGCAGGTTTGCCTCTGGAAACACCATATATTTT.

The table lists this clonotype with many counts. The J gene is TRBJ2-5, the V gene TRBV2, with D maybe TRBD2 (5 bases). The CDR3 runs 12 residues. V was trimmed by 4 bases and J by 5 bases, leaving 8 bases between them. Germline CDR1 is SNHLY and CDR2 is FYNNEI. The CDR3 loop reads CASSGGDETQYF. The DNA for the CDR3 is TGTGCCAGCAGTGGGGGAGACGAGACCCAGTACTTC.

This clonotype was seen at least ten times. The rearrangement links TRBV25-1 to TRBJ1-4; no definite D call. Germline CDR1 and CDR2: MGHDK and SYGVNS. Between the trimmed V and J ends, which lost 4 bases and 0 bases, there was a span of 9 bases. This CDR3 region has 15 residues. In DNA, the CDR3 is TGTGCCAGCAGTGCCCGGCCAGCAACTAATGAAAAACTGTTTTTT. It is translated as CASSARPATNEKLFF.

This rearrangement joins TRBV7-2 to TRBJ2-7; 7 bases line up with TRBD1. Germline CDR1 and CDR2: SGHTA and FQGNSA. The CDR3 spans 14 residues. Losses at the gene ends were 5 bases for V and 3 bases for J; bases not matched to a gene: 7. The CDR3 DNA reads TGTGCCAGCAGCGACGCGAGACAGGGCTACGAGCAGTACTTC. Protein sequence: CASSDARQGYEQYF.

The chain joins TRBV2 to TRBJ1-4; no definite D call. The V gene lost 2 bases and the J gene lost 11 bases, with 6 bases spanning the gap. Germline-derived CDR1 and CDR2 are SNHLY and FYNNEI. This CDR3 has 11 amino acids. In DNA form, the CDR3 reads TGTGCCAGCAGTGAAAACGGGAAACTGTTTTTT. Its translation is CASSENGKLFF.

This clonotype was seen only once. The chain links TRBV24-1 to TRBJ1-2, with 8 nucleotides matching TRBD1. J lost 6 bases, V lost 3 bases, and 2 bases had no gene match. Germline CDR1 reads KGHDR; CDR2 reads SFDVKD. This CDR3 region has 13 residues. The CDR3 loop reads CATSDAGQDGYTF. CDR3 sequence (DNA): TGTGCCACCAGTGATGCGGGACAGGATGGCTACACCTTC.

The chain employs TRBV20-1 and TRBJ1-1, with TRBD1 as a possible D gene (5 bases). V dropped 2 bases and J dropped 4 bases, with 11 bases sitting between them. Germline-derived CDR1 and CDR2 are DFQATT and SNEGSKA (reference sequence). The CDR3 consists of 13 residues. The CDR3 loop reads CSARLAGRTEAFF. The CDR3 region has the DNA TGCAGTGCTAGACTAGCGGGACGCACTGAAGCTTTCTTT.

The chain carries TRBV9 and TRBJ1-2; D is uncertain. Trimming took 9 bases from V and 0 from J, leaving 21 bases between them. Per the germline V gene, CDR1 is SGDLS and CDR2 is YYNGEE. CDR3 length equals 16 residues. CDR3 sequence reads: CAISARVPRSNYGYTF. CDR3 in DNA: TGTGCCATCAGTGCTAGAGTCCCCAGGTCTAACTATGGCTACACCTTC.

The V gene is TRBV7-3, the J gene TRBJ1-2; 9 bases are a match to TRBD1. V was clipped by 5 bases and J by 7 bases; unmatched bases: 11. CDR3 length equals 15 residues. Germline loops: CDR1 SGHTA, CDR2 FQGTGA. DNA of the CDR3: TGTGCCAGCAGCCCAGGGACAGGGTACGGTGTTGGCTACACCTTC. This encodes CASSPGTGYGVGYTF.